The sequence of this T cell receptor (beta chain) was determined in a study of blood T cell repertoires in COVID-19 (dated by TCRdb to about 2020). For the wider study: Collaborator samples came from the United States, Italy and Spain and covered acute and convalescent phases of COVID-19. The material from the prospective study consisted of cDNA or gDNA derived from T cells, B-cell-depleted T cells, or PBMCs. Deeply sampled blood TCRbeta repertoires from subjects exposed to, actively infected with, or recovered from COVID-19 were included in the dataset. The repertoires were released in a freely available public database meant as a resource for research on the immune response to SARS-CoV-2. Samples were obtained from the ongoing ImmuneRACE study (first 160 participants) and from over a thousand subjects provided by 6 global collaborators. Sample metadata almost always included a de-identified subject ID, COVID-19 status, age in years and sex. Where available, HLA class I and class II types were obtained from metadata supplied by the sample provider rather than from assay-based typing.

The full study reports these points: How much clinical and demographic metadata was included differed by source and by participant, and the metadata was provided uncurated.

Remarks on this clone: Its antigen remains unidentified. The record has no base qualities; no much larger clone is one base away.

Participants in the prospective study were enrolled through a virtual design, were aged roughly 18 to 90 years, and lived in about 25 United States geographic areas. Cohort assignment in the prospective study relied on participant-reported clinical history from a screening survey and a study questionnaire. ImmuneRACE Cohort 3 recovered participants were defined by two consecutive negative NP/OP PCR tests, healthcare professional clearance, or symptom resolution. Mobile phlebotomists in the prospective study collected whole blood, serum and a nasopharyngeal or oropharyngeal swab from every participant. Participants in the prospective study had the option to provide additional blood draws and questionnaires over a roughly two-month period. Before DNA extraction, prospective study blood samples were shipped either frozen or at room temperature. The CDR3 contains 15 residues, cysteine and phenylalanine counted. Here the CDR3 DNA is all that survives: 45 bases in frame from base 1. CDR1 and CDR2 were assigned from the germline V gene (reference sequence) as SGHKS and YYEKEE. The V end gives up 4 bases and the J end 4 bases, leaving 8 bases in the junction not matched to a gene.

TCRbeta CDR3 regions were amplified from genomic DNA by means of the immunoSEQ Assay, a bias-controlled multiplex PCR. The source study handled its data this way. Nucleated cell counts per sample were estimated from amplification of reference gene primers within the assay. To quantify the absolute abundance of each unique TCRbeta CDR3 rearrangement, sequence reads were collapsed and filtered. For each sample, productive Simpson clonality was calculated as the square root of Simpson's diversity index over productive rearrangements. Drawn from immuneACCESS, this table holds only the in-frame rearrangements with V and J called that TCRdb kept. Clones are partly lost; checked studies trace under half to an unresolved V gene and leave the rest unexplained. The D gene and trimming were derived from the DNA, and the V and J assignments and clone size from that table. The sample profile shows 350,000 to 450,000 clones; about four fifths of them were found once. Approximately 4.7% of the sample lies in the top ten.

The specimen sequenced was PBMCs or T cells enriched from blood (not recorded which). The TCR sequence derives from a woman in her 50s who had recovered from COVID-19. This sequence uses TRBV5-5 and TRBJ1-2, with 9 central nucleotides matching TRBD1. The CDR3 region reads CASSKGQGVSYGYTF. The base sequence is TGTGCCAGCAGCAAGGGACAGGGAGTCAGCTATGGCTACACCTTC.